This TCR beta chain is from a study of cytomegalovirus exposure and HLA in healthy donors. Study details: Earlier results showed 117 million unique TCR beta sequences derived from roughly 190 million T cells. There were just under 400 genotyped donors. Of these, about 80% fell in the genetic ancestry cluster associated with self-reported Caucasian donors.

As for this clone: The target antigen is unknown.

Each donor's status was that of a healthy bone marrow donor. Findings and limits, study-wide: In a later analysis, HLA-C alleles had the fewest associated TCRs, DRB1 alleles the most.

PCR employed 60 Vbeta and 13 Jbeta primers. TCRdb keeps only in-frame clones here, not all; method: immunoSEQ multiplex PCR. Its table records about 160,000 clones. This clonotype was obtained from an older woman in good health and CMV-seronegative. Material: PBMCs.

The chain's CDR3 is CASSLFRRSTEAFF. CDR3 coding DNA: TGTGCCAGCAGTTTATTCAGACGGAGCACTGAAGCTTTCTTT. The chain carries TRBV28 and TRBJ1-1, with D unclear. CDR1 and CDR2 from the germline V gene are MDHEN and SYDVKM. There are 14 residues in the CDR3. V gave up 1 base and J gave up 4 bases, with 10 bases separating them.